This T cell receptor (beta chain) appears in the sequencing data of a study of T cell repertoires in cytomegalovirus infection. In the study overall: Public TCR beta signatures indicated both CMV infection and matching HLA type.

This clonotype showed up many times. TCRdb reprocessed the reads via MiXCR and lists one record per CDR3 protein. The sample contains about 230,000 distinct CDR3 sequences, approximately 22% of which appear only once. This CDR3 region has 15 residues. Germline CDR1 reads MNHNS; CDR2 reads SASEGT. V was pared by 6 bases and J by 1 base, with 8 bases of the junction left unmatched. Source material: CD8+ T cells from PBMCs. The chain links TRBV6-1 to TRBJ1-1, with 7 bases matching TRBD1. This receptor was obtained from a human donor in good health (CMV status not recorded). Some clones in this sample may be carry-over from other donors' samples. CDR3 loop: CASRLSRDRNTEAFF. CDR3 in DNA: TGTGCCAGCAGGCTAAGCCGGGACAGGAACACTGAAGCTTTCTTT.